Listed below are T cell receptor beta chains from one sample, sequenced in a study of technical replicates of blood from a few donors. TCRdb's copy holds only in-frame clones and misses some; the assay was immunoSEQ multiplex PCR. The repertoire holds tens of thousands of clones, with roughly 93% as singletons. Sample: T cells isolated from PBMCs. The source is a human donor in good health. The CDR3 runs from the conserved cysteine through the conserved F or W. D genes are given only for firm matches. Expanded clones are given a class, and other clones once, few, many or no size at all.

j_gene | d_gene | abundance | v_gene | CDR3nt | CDR3aa
TRBJ2-3 | . | . | TRBV19 | TGTGCCAGTAGTATAGGTACTAGCACAGATACGCAGTATTTT | CASSIGTSTDTQYF
TRBJ2-4 | . | . | TRBV6-1 | TGTGCCAGCAGCCAAACCATGGAGGACAAAAACATTCAGTACTTC | CASSQTMEDKNIQYF
TRBJ2-3 | TRBD2 | . | TRBV11-2 | TGTGCCAGCAGCCTCAGGACTAGCGGGGCGGGGGATACGCAGTATTTT | CASSLRTSGAGDTQYF
TRBJ1-2 | . | few | TRBV4-1 | TGCGCCAGCAGCCAAACGACAGCCAAATACACCTTC | CASSQTTAKYTF
TRBJ2-3 | TRBD1 | . | TRBV11-3 | TGTGCCAGCAGCTTAGGACGGACAGGGGATTTTAATGAGGAAACAGATACGCAGTATTTT | CASSLGRTGDFNEETDTQYF
TRBJ1-1 | TRBD1 | . | TRBV7-9 | TGTGCCAGCAGCCTGCCGACAGGGGCTGAAACTGAAGCTTTCTTT | CASSLPTGAETEAFF
TRBJ2-6 | TRBD1 | . | TRBV2 | TGTGCCAGCAGACGGGACAGGGGGTCTGGGGCCAACGTCCTGACTTTC | CASRRDRGSGANVLTF
TRBJ1-1 | . | . | TRBV4-1 | TGCGCCAGCAGCACAGCTACAAACACTGAAGCTTTCTTT | CASSTATNTEAFF
TRBJ1-1 | . | few | TRBV6-5 | TGTGCCAGCAGTTATCAACAGGGGAACACTGAAGCTTTCTTT | CASSYQQGNTEAFF
TRBJ2-5 | . | . | TRBV5-1 | TGCGCCAGCAGCTTATCCCGCAGGGGGGCAAGCGGGGGATTAGAGACCCAGTACTTC | CASSLSRRGASGGLETQYF
TRBJ2-7 | TRBD1 | . | TRBV5-1 | TGCGCCAGCAGCCCTCGGTGGGACAGGGATTCCGAGCAGTACTTC | CASSPRWDRDSEQYF
TRBJ1-2 | TRBD1 | . | TRBV28 | TGTGCCAGCAGTGTAGACAGGGTAAATGGCTACACCTTC | CASSVDRVNGYTF
TRBJ2-3 | . | once | TRBV4-1 | TGCGCCAGCGTGGGGAGTCCGGATACGCAGTATTTT | CASVGSPDTQYF
TRBJ2-5 | . | . | TRBV29-1 | TGCAGCGTTGATCGGAGGGGCCAAGAGACCCAGTACTTC | CSVDRRGQETQYF
TRBJ1-5 | . | . | TRBV6-5 | TGTGCCAGCAGTTCCGGGTCGGGGGGCAATCAGCCCCAGCATTTT | CASSSGSGGNQPQHF
TRBJ2-7 | TRBD2 | . | TRBV11-2 | TGTGCCAGCAGCCCAGCCGGGGGAGGGCCTTACGAGCAGTACTTC | CASSPAGGGPYEQYF
TRBJ2-2 | . | . | TRBV5-1 | TGCGCCAGCAGCACGGGTGTCCAGGGTAACACCGGGGAGCTGTTTTTT | CASSTGVQGNTGELFF
TRBJ2-7 | TRBD1 | . | TRBV28 | TGTGCCAGCAGTTTAGGAACAGGGGTCTCAGCCTACGAGCAGTACTTC | CASSLGTGVSAYEQYF
TRBJ2-7 | . | . | TRBV19 | TGTGCCAGTACCGCAGGGGACCCTGGATCCTACGAGCAGTACTTC | CASTAGDPGSYEQYF
TRBJ2-3 | . | . | TRBV10-1 | TGCGCCAGCAGTGGGACTAGCACAGATACGCAGTATTTT | CASSGTSTDTQYF
TRBJ1-3 | . | . | TRBV13 | TGTGCCAGCAGCGCCTTGGACAGATCCTTCTCTGGAAACACCATATATTTT | CASSALDRSFSGNTIYF
TRBJ1-1 | . | . | TRBV30 | TGTGCCTGGAGTGTGGTTGCGGACACTGAAGCTTTCTTT | CAWSVVADTEAFF
TRBJ2-7 | TRBD1 | . | TRBV5-1 | TGCGCCAGCAGCTGGGGCTCAGGGACAGACGAGCAGTACTTC | CASSWGSGTDEQYF
TRBJ1-2 | TRBD1 | . | TRBV5-4 | TGTGCCAGCAGCACAAGGACAGGAGAAATCTATGGCTACACCTTC | CASSTRTGEIYGYTF
TRBJ2-3 | . | . | TRBV4-1 | TGCGCCAGCAGCCAAGAGGAGTGGGGGGGCACAGATACGCAGTATTTT | CASSQEEWGGTDTQYF
TRBJ2-2 | . | . | TRBV9 | TGTGCCAGCAGCACCAGGGGGAACACCGGGGAGCTGTTTTTT | CASSTRGNTGELFF
TRBJ2-6 | . | . | TRBV18 | TGTGCCAGCTCAACAGTGGCCTCTGGGGCCAACGTCCTGACTTTC | CASSTVASGANVLTF
TRBJ1-1 | . | once | TRBV7-2 | TGTGCCAGCAGCTTCATGTCCACTGAAGCTTTCTTT | CASSFMSTEAFF
TRBJ2-7 | TRBD2 | . | TRBV7-8 | TGTGCCAGCAGCCGTGACTCGGGCGGGAGAAGGTACGAGCAGTACTTC | CASSRDSGGRRYEQYF
TRBJ2-1 | TRBD1 | once | TRBV27 | TGTGCCAGCAGATTAGGAGGTACCGGGACAGTCAATGAGCAGTTCTTC | CASRLGGTGTVNEQFF